This T cell receptor beta chain was obtained from a study of CD8 T cells in Susac syndrome. The study sequenced TCR beta in blood CD8+ and CD4+ T cells. Random hexamers served to reverse transcribe roughly 0.45 to 1 ug RNA. TCRdb used MiXCR to reprocess the immunoSEQ multiplex PCR reads, holding one entry per CDR3 protein. The sample includes roughly 190,000 distinct CDR3 sequences, approximately 96% of them seen just once. This clonotype turned up a few times. V was shortened by 11 bases and J by 4 bases, with 9 bases between the two germline ends. The CDR3 is 10 amino acids. The germline CDR1 and CDR2 sequences are MNHNY and SVGAGI (reference sequence).

The chain links TRBV6-6 to TRBJ2-7; weak D call: TRBD1 (5 bases). The specimen was CD4+ T cells from PBMCs. The receptor comes from a human donor with Susac syndrome. This CDR3 reads CASGIYEQYF. CDR3 DNA: TGTGCCTCAGGGATTTACGAGCAGTACTTC.